Shown below are 29 T cell receptor beta chains from a single sample sequenced in a study of T cell changes during pregnancy in multiple sclerosis. Measured with immunoSEQ multiplex PCR; TCRdb has only the in-frame clones, and not every one. The data show 35,000 to 40,000 clones, under 95% seen once. Sequencing was performed on CD8+ T cells from peripheral blood mononuclear cells, taken in the third trimester of pregnancy. These receptors originate from a female donor with multiple sclerosis, enrolled in a pregnancy study.

V gene TRBV7-9 combines with J gene TRBJ2-6; D is unclear. Germline V lookup: CDR1 SEHNR, CDR2 FQNEAQ (reference sequence). This CDR3 comprises 16 residues. Between the trimmed V and J ends, which lost 3 bases and 2 bases, there was a span of 11 bases. DNA of the CDR3: TGTGCCAGCAGCTTCCACCTTGGGCCTGGGGCCAACGTCCTGACTTTC. This codes for CASSFHLGPGANVLTF.

J is TRBJ2-7 and V is TRBV6-4, with TRBD2 matching over 7 bases. This CDR3 comprises 18 residues. Looked up from germline, CDR1 is MRHNA and CDR2 is SNTAGT. With 0 bases clipped from V and 5 bases from J, the junction kept 16 bases outside the gene matches. The chain's CDR3 is CASSDSADRDYFPHEQYF. The CDR3 DNA reads TGTGCCAGCAGTGACTCGGCTGACCGGGACTACTTCCCCCACGAGCAGTACTTC.

The table lists this clone with a few counts. The V call is TRBV9, the J call TRBJ1-1; perhaps TRBD1 as D (5 bases). Germline V gives CDR1 SGDLS, CDR2 YYNGEE. The germline V and J ends were trimmed by 7 bases and 0 bases, with 7 bases remaining between them. The CDR3 totals 12 residues. The CDR3 loop is CASSGMNTEAFF. Written as DNA, the CDR3 is TGTGCCAGCTCAGGGATGAACACTGAAGCTTTCTTT.

The CDR3 sequence: CASSSGTNSYEQYF. The DNA for the CDR3 is TGTGCCAGCAGCTCCGGGACAAACTCCTACGAGCAGTACTTC. V and J are TRBV7-9 and TRBJ2-7; possibly TRBD1 for D (6 bases). Trimming removed 4 bases at V and 0 bases at J, with 10 bases between. The CDR3 spans 14 residues. Per the germline V gene, CDR1 is SEHNR and CDR2 is FQNEAQ (reference sequence).

This chain uses TRBV10-3 with TRBJ1-1; TRBD1 is a possible D gene (6 bases). Germline V gene data show CDR1 as ENHRY and CDR2 as SYGVKD. The CDR3 consists of 12 residues. Trimming removed 3 bases at V and 7 bases at J, with 9 bases between. The CDR3 region is CAISDGQFEAFF. CDR3 sequence (DNA): TGTGCCATCAGTGATGGACAGTTTGAAGCTTTCTTT.

CDR3 bases: TGTGCCAGCAGTTCATTCCAAAGCGGGAGTTCCTACGAGCAGTACTTC. Amino acids: CASSSFQSGSSYEQYF. V is TRBV27 and J is TRBJ2-7; 8 bases fit TRBD2. Germline V gives CDR1 MNHEY, CDR2 SMNVEV (reference sequence). This CDR3 has 16 amino acids. The V gene end was trimmed by 4 bases and the J gene end by 1 base; junction bases not matched to a gene: 9.

This chain connects TRBV27 to TRBJ2-2; 8 bases match TRBD1. The V and J ends lost 5 bases and 4 bases, in that order; junction bases with no gene match: 9. The CDR3 runs to 16 residues. Germline-derived CDR1 and CDR2 are MNHEY and SMNVEV (reference sequence). CDR3 DNA: TGTGCCAGCAGTGGAGCAGGACAGGGCCCCACCGGGGAGCTGTTTTTT. This translates into CASSGAGQGPTGELFF.

The chain recombines TRBV7-9 with TRBJ2-3; D may be TRBD2 (5 bases). Germline CDR1 and CDR2: SEHNR and FQNEAQ (reference sequence). This CDR3 is built from 13 residues. Trimming removed 4 bases at V and 10 bases at J, with 15 bases between. The CDR3 spells CASSSPEDVAQYF. The CDR3 nucleotides read TGTGCCAGCAGCTCCCCGGAGGATGTGGCGCAGTATTTT. The entire variable domain, with the rest obtained from reference TRBV7-9 and TRBJ2-3, is as follows: DTGVSQNPRHKITKRGQNVTFRCDPISEHNRLYWYRQTLGQGPEFLTYFQNEAQLEKSRLLSDRFSAERPKGSFSTLEIQRTEQGDSAMYLCASSSPEDVAQYFGPGTRLTVL.

This chain uses TRBV4-3 with TRBJ2-5; D is ambiguous. The CDR3 contains 15 residues. The germline V gene has CDR1 LGHNA and CDR2 YSLEER. V lost 1 base, J lost 2 bases, and 11 bases lay in between. The CDR3 loop is CASSQALEAQETQYF. For the CDR3, the DNA is TGCGCCAGCAGCCAAGCCCTAGAGGCACAAGAGACCCAGTACTTC.

V and J are TRBV7-9 and TRBJ2-2, with D hard to call. This CDR3 comprises 13 residues. Looked up from germline, CDR1 is SEHNR and CDR2 is FQNEAQ (reference sequence). Trimming stripped 5 bases from V and 2 bases from J, with 6 bases between. Here the CDR3 reads CASSPLNTGELFF. CDR3 in DNA: TGTGCCAGCAGCCCTCTAAACACCGGGGAGCTGTTTTTT.

The chain employs TRBV7-3 and TRBJ2-3, with 7 bases matching TRBD2. V was pared by 5 bases and J by 2 bases, with 7 bases of the junction left unmatched. CDR1 is SGHTA and CDR2 is FQGTGA in the germline V gene. This CDR3 contains 15 residues. DNA for the CDR3: TGTGCCAGCAGCGCCGGGACTACCCCCACAGATACGCAGTATTTT. Translating gives CASSAGTTPTDTQYF.

V and J are TRBV30 and TRBJ2-7, with D possibly TRBD1 on 5 matching bases. Looked up from germline, CDR1 is GTSNPN and CDR2 is SVGIG (reference sequence). The V end was cut by 2 bases, the J end by 4 bases, with 18 bases between. This CDR3 contains 15 residues. The DNA of the CDR3 is TGTGCCTGGAGTTACCTGCCCGACAGCACTTACGAGCAGTACTTC. It translates to CAWSYLPDSTYEQYF.

The gene calls are TRBV4-3 and TRBJ2-7; TRBD2 aligns across 10 bases. The length of the CDR3 is 16 residues. Losses at the gene ends were 4 bases for V and 4 bases for J; bases not matched to a gene: 10. The germline gives CDR1 LGHNA, CDR2 YSLEER. DNA of the CDR3: TGCGCCAGCAGCCCCACCCAGCGGGAGGGCCAGTACGAGCAGTACTTC. Encoded protein: CASSPTQREGQYEQYF.

V and J are TRBV7-2 and TRBJ1-2; TRBD1 matches 12 bases. Germline CDR1 and CDR2: SGHTA and FQGNSA. The CDR3 consists of 14 residues. The J segment lost 8 bases and the V segment lost 7 bases, leaving 8 bases of the junction unmatched. The chain's CDR3 is CASTAGTGGLGYTF. The CDR3 nucleotides read TGTGCCAGCACCGCAGGGACAGGGGGCTTGGGCTACACCTTC.

The chain combines TRBV14 with TRBJ1-1, with D hard to call. With 1 base removed from V and 1 base from J, the gap between germline ends came to 7 bases. In germline, CDR1 is SGHDN, CDR2 FVKESK. This CDR3 is built from 14 residues. As DNA, the CDR3 is TGTGCCAGCAGCCAAGTGGAGAGGAACACTGAAGCTTTCTTT. This sequence encodes CASSQVERNTEAFF.

This CDR3 is CASSLLATRYNEQFF. Here the CDR3 DNA reads TGTGCCAGCAGTTTATTAGCGACACGCTACAATGAGCAGTTCTTC. The V call is TRBV27, the J call TRBJ2-1, with D maybe TRBD2 (5 bases). V was shortened by 1 base and J by 3 bases, with 10 bases between the two germline ends. This CDR3 is 15 amino acids long. Germline CDR1 is MNHEY and CDR2 is SMNVEV (reference sequence).

The J gene is TRBJ2-1, the V gene TRBV7-2, with D possibly being TRBD1 (5 bases). V was clipped by 4 bases and J by 10 bases, with 11 bases between them. Germline values: CDR1 SGHTA, CDR2 FQGNSA. The CDR3 totals 12 residues. In DNA, the CDR3 is TGTGCCAGCAGCTCCCAGGGCTGGGAGCAGTTCTTC. As protein: CASSSQGWEQFF. Complete variable domain (other parts from reference TRBV7-2 and TRBJ2-1): GAGVSQSPSNKVTEKGKDVELRCDPISGHTALYWYRQSLGQGLEFLIYFQGNSAPDKSGLPSDRFSAERTGGSVSTLTIQRTQQEDSAVYLCASSSQGWEQFFGPGTRLTVL.

This chain joins TRBV14 and TRBJ1-4; 7 positions match TRBD1. This CDR3 is built from 17 residues. Germline assignment: CDR1 SGHDN and CDR2 FVKESK. V lost 5 bases and J lost 5; bases outside the gene matches: 14. The CDR3 loop is CASSTRDSISGNEKLFF. Written as DNA, the CDR3 is TGTGCCAGCAGCACCCGGGACAGTATAAGCGGGAATGAAAAACTGTTTTTT.

V usage is TRBV7-2 and J usage is TRBJ2-5; 8 bases align to TRBD2. Germline trimming cut 3 bases from V and 5 bases from J; bases unmatched to any gene: 17. The CDR3 runs to 18 residues. Looked up from germline, CDR1 is SGHTA and CDR2 is FQGNSA. CDR3 loop: CASSFRIAGTHPWETQYF. CDR3 in DNA: TGTGCCAGCAGCTTCCGGATAGCGGGGACCCACCCATGGGAGACCCAGTACTTC.

This chain joins TRBV6-4 and TRBJ2-3; TRBD2 aligns across 7 bases. V gave up 3 bases and J gave up 3 bases; unmatched junction bases: 9. The germline V gene has CDR1 MRHNA and CDR2 SNTAGT. The CDR3 has 16 residues. The CDR3 spells CASSETTGGGTDTQYF. The DNA of the CDR3 is TGTGCCAGCAGTGAGACGACGGGAGGAGGGACAGATACGCAGTATTTT.

The chain combines TRBV7-3 with TRBJ2-1, with TRBD2 identical over 10 bases. With V trimmed by 0 bases and J by 6 bases, 2 bases remained unmatched. The length of the CDR3 is 15 residues. The germline V gene encodes CDR1 SGHTA and CDR2 FQGTGA. The CDR3: CASSLTAGGPNEQFF. In DNA, the CDR3 is TGTGCCAGCAGCTTAACAGCGGGAGGGCCCAATGAGCAGTTCTTC.

The rearrangement links TRBV4-2 to TRBJ2-1; D is possibly TRBD1 (7 bases). Trimming removed 0 bases at V and 3 bases at J, with 15 bases between. CDR3 length: 17 residues. Germline V gene lookup returns CDR1 LGHNA and CDR2 YNFKEQ. In DNA form, the CDR3 reads TGTGCCAGCAGCCAAGATCAGGGGGGAGGTAGCTACAATGAGCAGTTCTTC. Amino acids: CASSQDQGGGSYNEQFF.

The J gene is TRBJ2-1, the V gene TRBV15, with 12 bases matching TRBD2. The CDR3 has 15 residues. CDR1 and CDR2 (germline): LNHNV, YYDKDF (reference sequence). V dropped 3 bases and J dropped 7; count of bases not matched to a gene: 4. DNA of the CDR3: TGTGCCACCAGCAGGTCACTAGCGGGAGGTAATGAGCAGTTCTTC. It encodes CATSRSLAGGNEQFF. The full variable domain, its missing parts supplied by reference TRBV15 and TRBJ2-1, is DAMVIQNPRYQVTQFGKPVTLSCSQTLNHNVMYWYQQKSSQAPKLLFHYYDKDFNNEADTPDNFQSRRPNTSFCFLDIRSPGLGDTAMYLCATSRSLAGGNEQFFGPGTRLTVL.

The count of this clone is one. This rearrangement joins TRBV7-9 to TRBJ2-1; D possibly corresponds to TRBD1 (6 bases). This CDR3 comprises 19 residues. Germline V gives CDR1 SEHNR, CDR2 FQNEAQ (reference sequence). The germline V and J ends were trimmed by 1 base and 0 bases, with 19 bases remaining between them. As DNA, the CDR3 is TGTGCCAGCAGCTTAGTGGGGCAAGGGGGAATGAGCTCCTACAATGAGCAGTTCTTC. The encoded protein is CASSLVGQGGMSSYNEQFF.

A remark on this clone: Mismatch with germline at one junction end may stem from a read error. V gene TRBV7-7 combines with J gene TRBJ2-3; D is uncertain. Looked up from germline, CDR1 is SSHAT and CDR2 is FNYEAQ (reference sequence). This CDR3 comprises 14 residues. The CDR3 is CASSFTPSADTQYF. CDR3 nucleotides: TGTGCTAGCAGCTTCACCCCCTCAGCAGATACGCAGTATTTT.

The chain employs TRBV4-1 and TRBJ2-1, with TRBD2 identical over 12 bases. After removal of 8 bases from V and 0 bases from J, the junction contained 5 bases not matched to a gene. The germline V gene has CDR1 MGHRA and CDR2 YSYEKL. The CDR3 is made up of 16 amino acids. CDR3 loop: CASSLAGGSSYNEQFF. Written as DNA, the CDR3 is TGCGCCAGCTCCCTAGCGGGAGGGAGCTCCTACAATGAGCAGTTCTTC.

The chain recombines TRBV29-1 with TRBJ2-1; D remains ambiguous. The V end was cut by 1 base, the J end by 9 bases, with 19 bases between. Germline V CDR1 and CDR2: SQVTM, ANQGSEA. CDR3 size: 15 residues. The CDR3 region is CSVEGLGTNSFEQFF. DNA for the CDR3: TGCAGCGTTGAAGGGTTGGGCACCAACTCTTTTGAGCAGTTCTTC.

The chain employs TRBV27 and TRBJ1-1; no clear D gene. The germline V and J ends were trimmed by 5 bases and 2 bases, with 15 bases remaining between them. The CDR3 length is 15 residues. Looked up from germline, CDR1 is MNHEY and CDR2 is SMNVEV (reference sequence). The CDR3 nucleotides are TGTGCCAGCAGTCCCAGCGGGGATTTAAACACTGAAGCTTTCTTT. This encodes CASSPSGDLNTEAFF.

The gene calls are TRBV7-9 and TRBJ2-3; TRBD1 is a possible D gene (5 bases). Germline CDR1 SEHNR, CDR2 FQNEAQ (reference sequence). There are 15 residues in the CDR3. V shed 4 bases and J shed 0 bases, with 11 bases lying between them. CDR3 DNA sequence: TGTGCCAGCAGCTACCGGACACCTAGCACAGATACGCAGTATTTT. Translated, it gives CASSYRTPSTDTQYF. The full variable domain, with the rest looked up from reference TRBV7-9 and TRBJ2-3, is DTGVSQNPRHKITKRGQNVTFRCDPISEHNRLYWYRQTLGQGPEFLTYFQNEAQLEKSRLLSDRFSAERPKGSFSTLEIQRTEQGDSAMYLCASSYRTPSTDTQYFGPGTRLTVL.